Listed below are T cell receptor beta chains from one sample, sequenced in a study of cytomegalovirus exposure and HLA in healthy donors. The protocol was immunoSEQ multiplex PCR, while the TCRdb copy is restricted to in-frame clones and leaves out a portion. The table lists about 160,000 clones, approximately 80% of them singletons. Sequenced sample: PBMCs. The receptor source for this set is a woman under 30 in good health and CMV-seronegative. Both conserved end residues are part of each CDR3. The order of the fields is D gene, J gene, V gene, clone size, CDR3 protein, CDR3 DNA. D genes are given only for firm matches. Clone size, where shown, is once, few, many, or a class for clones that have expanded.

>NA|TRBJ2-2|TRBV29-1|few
CSVSIRGWDGELFF
TGCAGCGTTTCAATCCGGGGTTGGGACGGGGAGCTGTTTTTT
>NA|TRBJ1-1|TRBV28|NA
CASNTGVSGSNTEAFF
TGTGCCAGCAATACCGGGGTTTCAGGAAGCAACACTGAAGCTTTCTTT
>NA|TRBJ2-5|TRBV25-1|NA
CASSEGPGRLETQYF
TGTGCCAGCAGTGAAGGGCCAGGGCGTTTAGAGACCCAGTACTTC
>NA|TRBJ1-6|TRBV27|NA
CASSWSPPTGRNSPLHF
TGTGCCAGCAGTTGGTCCCCCCCTACAGGGAGAAATTCACCCCTCCACTTT
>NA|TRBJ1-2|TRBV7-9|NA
CASSLPSGVVGGYTF
TGTGCCAGCAGCTTACCATCGGGGGTCGTCGGCGGCTACACCTTC
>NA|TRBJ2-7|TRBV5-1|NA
CASSIPTASYEQYF
TGCGCCAGCAGCATTCCGACAGCAAGCTACGAGCAGTACTTC
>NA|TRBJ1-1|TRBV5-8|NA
CASTPRGGLMNTEAFF
TGTGCCAGCACCCCACGAGGGGGTTTGATGAACACTGAAGCTTTCTTT
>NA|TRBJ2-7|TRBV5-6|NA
CASSSSGGGAYYEQYF
TGTGCCAGCAGCTCATCAGGAGGGGGCGCCTACTACGAGCAGTACTTC
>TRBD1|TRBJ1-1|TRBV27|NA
CASSLTGGGTEAFF
TGTGCCAGCAGTTTGACAGGGGGCGGCACTGAAGCTTTCTTT
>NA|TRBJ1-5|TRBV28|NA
CASSRGGNFNQPQHF
TGTGCCAGCTCCCGAGGCGGCAATTTCAATCAGCCCCAGCATTTT
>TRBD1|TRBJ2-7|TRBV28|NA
CASSAPGQGTYEQYF
TGTGCCAGCAGTGCCCCCGGACAGGGGACCTACGAGCAGTACTTC
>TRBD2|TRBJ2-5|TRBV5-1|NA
CASSTSGAYTQETQYF
TGCGCCAGCAGCACTAGCGGGGCGTATACGCAAGAGACCCAGTACTTC
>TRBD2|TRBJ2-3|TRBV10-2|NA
CASSDQGRADTQYF
TGCGCCAGCAGTGACCAAGGGAGGGCAGATACGCAGTATTTT
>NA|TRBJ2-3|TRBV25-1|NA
CASSESTSGDTQYF
TGTGCCAGCAGTGAATCCACTAGTGGAGATACGCAGTATTTT
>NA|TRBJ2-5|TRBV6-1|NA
CASTERDQETQYF
TGTGCCAGCACCGAACGGGACCAAGAGACCCAGTACTTC
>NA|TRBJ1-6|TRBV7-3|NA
CASSKQGHNSPLHF
TGTGCCAGCAGCAAACAGGGTCACAATTCACCCCTCCACTTT
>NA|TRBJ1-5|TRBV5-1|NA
CASSPGERDNQPQHF
TGCGCCAGCAGCCCAGGGGAGAGGGACAATCAGCCCCAGCATTTT
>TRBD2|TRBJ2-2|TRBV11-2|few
CASSSGTSGANTGELFF
TGTGCCAGCAGCTCCGGGACTAGCGGGGCTAACACCGGGGAGCTGTTTTTT
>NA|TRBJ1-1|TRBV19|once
CASKPGIFAEAFF
TGTGCCTCCAAACCGGGGATTTTCGCTGAAGCTTTCTTT
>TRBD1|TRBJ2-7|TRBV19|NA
CASSSHRGRNEQYF
TGTGCCAGTAGCTCCCACAGGGGGCGCAACGAGCAGTACTTC
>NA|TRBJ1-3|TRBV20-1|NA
CSARGRGTIYF
TGCAGTGCTAGAGGTCGAGGCACCATATATTTT
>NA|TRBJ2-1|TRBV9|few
CASASTSYNEQFF
TGTGCCAGCGCTAGCACTTCTTACAATGAGCAGTTCTTC
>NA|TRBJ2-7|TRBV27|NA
CASSSHGTGRGEQYF
TGTGCCAGCAGTTCCCATGGGACTGGTCGGGGCGAGCAGTACTTC
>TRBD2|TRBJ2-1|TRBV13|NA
CASSLGLLAGGHDEQFF
TGTGCCAGCAGCTTAGGCCTCCTAGCGGGGGGGCACGATGAGCAGTTCTTC
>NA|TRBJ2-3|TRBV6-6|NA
CASSPGQTNTDTQYF
TGTGCCAGCAGTCCTGGGCAAACAAACACAGATACGCAGTATTTT
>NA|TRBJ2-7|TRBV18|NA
CASSPSNAGAYEQYF
TGTGCCAGCTCACCAAGCAACGCAGGGGCCTACGAGCAGTACTTC
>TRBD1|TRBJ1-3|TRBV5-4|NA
CASSLGQGPLSGNTIYF
TGTGCCAGCAGCTTGGGACAGGGACCACTCTCTGGAAACACCATATATTTT
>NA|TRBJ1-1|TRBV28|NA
CASSLQQGTEAFF
TGTGCCAGCAGTTTACAGCAGGGCACTGAAGCTTTCTTT
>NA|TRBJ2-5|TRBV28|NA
CASSPAGFQETQYF
TGTGCCAGCAGTCCCGCGGGATTTCAAGAGACCCAGTACTTC
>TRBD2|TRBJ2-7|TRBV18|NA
CASSPTSGGYYEQYF
TGTGCCAGCTCACCTACTAGCGGGGGGTATTACGAGCAGTACTTC
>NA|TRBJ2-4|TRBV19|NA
CASSTLRQTFSKNIQYF
TGTGCCAGTAGTACCCTCCGACAGACCTTTTCCAAAAACATTCAGTACTTC
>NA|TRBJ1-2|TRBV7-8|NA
CASSPGLGANYGYTF
TGTGCCAGCAGCCCAGGGCTTGGGGCTAACTATGGCTACACCTTC
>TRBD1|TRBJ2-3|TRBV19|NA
CASSPDRSGTDTQYF
TGTGCCAGTAGTCCGGACAGGTCTGGAACAGATACGCAGTATTTT
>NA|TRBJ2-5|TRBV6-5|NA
CASSPRVSAKETQYF
TGTGCCAGCAGTCCCAGGGTGTCGGCGAAAGAGACCCAGTACTTC
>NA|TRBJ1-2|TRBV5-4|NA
CASSSKTDNHYGYTF
TGTGCCAGCAGCTCAAAAACAGACAATCACTATGGCTACACCTTC
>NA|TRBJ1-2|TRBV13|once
CASSSGGYGYTF
TGTGCCAGCAGCTCTGGAGGCTATGGCTACACCTTC
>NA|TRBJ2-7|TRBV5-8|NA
CASSMYRVEQYF
TGTGCCAGCAGCATGTACAGGGTAGAGCAGTACTTC
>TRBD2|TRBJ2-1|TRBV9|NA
CASSAKTSGGPYNEQFF
TGTGCCAGCAGCGCCAAGACTAGCGGGGGGCCTTACAATGAGCAGTTCTTC
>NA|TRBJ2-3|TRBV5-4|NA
CASSLAGATDTQYF
TGTGCCAGCAGCTTGGCAGGGGCCACAGATACGCAGTATTTT
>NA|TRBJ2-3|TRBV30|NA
CAWSPAPLRRTLDTQYF
TGTGCCTGGAGTCCGGCCCCCCTGAGGCGTACCTTGGATACGCAGTATTTT
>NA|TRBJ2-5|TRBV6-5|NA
CASSGRRLETQYF
TGTGCCAGCAGTGGTCGGAGACTCGAGACCCAGTACTTC
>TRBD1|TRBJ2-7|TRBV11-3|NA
CASSLGGRQGVKDEQYF
TGTGCCAGCAGCTTAGGGGGGAGACAGGGAGTAAAGGACGAGCAGTACTTC
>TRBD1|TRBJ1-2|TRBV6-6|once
CASAQGGNYGYTF
TGTGCCAGCGCCCAGGGGGGAAACTATGGCTACACCTTC
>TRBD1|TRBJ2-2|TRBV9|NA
CASSPRDRTYTGELFF
TGTGCCAGCAGCCCTAGGGACAGGACGTACACCGGGGAGCTGTTTTTT
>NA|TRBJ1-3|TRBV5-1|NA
CASSHDSGSSGNTIYF
TGCGCCAGCAGCCATGATTCCGGGAGCTCTGGAAACACCATATATTTT
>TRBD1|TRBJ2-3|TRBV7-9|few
CASSLLLGQGLTDTQYF
TGTGCCAGCAGCTTACTTCTGGGACAGGGCCTTACAGATACGCAGTATTTT
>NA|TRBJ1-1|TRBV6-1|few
CASSVRSGTEAFF
TGTGCCAGCAGTGTTCGGTCAGGGACTGAAGCTTTCTTT